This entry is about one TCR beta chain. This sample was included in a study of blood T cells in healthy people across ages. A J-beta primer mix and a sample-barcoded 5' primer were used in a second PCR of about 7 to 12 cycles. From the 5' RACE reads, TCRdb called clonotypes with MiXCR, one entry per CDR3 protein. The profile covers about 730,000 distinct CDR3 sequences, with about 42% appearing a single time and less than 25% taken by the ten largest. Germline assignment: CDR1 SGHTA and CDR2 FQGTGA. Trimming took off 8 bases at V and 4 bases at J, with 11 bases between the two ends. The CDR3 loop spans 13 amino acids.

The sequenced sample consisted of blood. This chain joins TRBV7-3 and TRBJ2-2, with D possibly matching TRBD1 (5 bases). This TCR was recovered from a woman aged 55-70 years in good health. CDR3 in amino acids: CASGLGVTGELFF. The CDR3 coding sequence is TGTGCCAGCGGATTAGGGGTCACCGGGGAGCTGTTTTTT.